Each of the 20 T cell receptor beta chains below was sequenced from the same sample in a study of T cell repertoires in cytomegalovirus infection (dated by TCRdb to the late 2010s). For sequencing, an Illumina HiSeq 1500 was employed. Through fastp at Q25 and MiXCR, TCRdb rebuilt clones from the public reads, retaining in-frame beta chains. CDR3 protein sequences are deduplicated, and each keeps its most common genes and DNA. The sample yields under 350,000 distinct CDR3 sequences; less than 25% were counted once. Clones ranked in the top ten supply roughly a fifth of the sample. Their cognate antigens are unknown. The treatment or condition label on this specimen signifies: in vitro stimulation with specific CMV peptide epitopes to enrich CMV-specific T cells. The sample was cultured PBMCs, taken from culture after CMV antigen stimulation. The receptors shown here come from a human donor in good health (CMV status not recorded). Some clones in this sample may be carry-over from other donors' samples.

In its sample, this clonotype was seen many times. The chain links TRBV7-8 to TRBJ1-5; 8 bases fit TRBD1. The CDR3 consists of 18 residues. After removal of 5 bases from V and 2 bases from J, the junction contained 14 bases not matched to a gene. CDR1 and CDR2 (germline): SGHVS, FQNEAQ. The CDR3 nucleotides read TGTGCCAGCAGCCCCTACCGGACAGGGTTGGGACGCAATCAGCCCCAGCATTTT. Encoded protein: CASSPYRTGLGRNQPQHF.

This clonotype has a count of ten or more. V usage is TRBV7-2 and J usage is TRBJ1-1; no clear D gene. V shed 5 bases and J shed 0 bases, with 13 bases lying between them. This CDR3 is built from 15 residues. Germline CDR1 SGHTA, CDR2 FQGNSA. This CDR3 reads CASSPPSRLNTEAFF. CDR3 in DNA: TGTGCCAGCAGCCCACCTTCCCGATTGAACACTGAAGCTTTCTTT.

The gene calls are TRBV27 and TRBJ2-7, with TRBD2 matching 11 bases. This CDR3 comprises 16 residues. The ends lost 2 bases at V and 3 bases at J; junction bases unmatched: 6. Germline CDR1 is MNHEY and CDR2 is SMNVEV (reference sequence). DNA of the CDR3: TGTGCCAGCAGTTTAACCAAGACTAGCGGGGACTACGAGCAGTACTTC. Translating gives CASSLTKTSGDYEQYF.

J is TRBJ2-1 and V is TRBV25-1; 9 positions agree with TRBD2. The germline V gene encodes CDR1 MGHDK and CDR2 SYGVNS. V gave up 6 bases and J gave up 9 bases; unmatched junction bases: 15. CDR3 length: 16 amino acids. The CDR3 DNA is TGTGCCAGCAGCTCAATCCCCCCTAGCGGGATAGGTGAGCAGTTCTTC. This gives the protein CASSSIPPSGIGEQFF.

This clonotype was detected many times. The rearrangement links TRBV7-8 to TRBJ2-1; 9 nucleotides match TRBD2. The CDR3 contains 16 residues. Trimming cost V 5 bases and J 9 bases; bases outside gene matches: 14. The germline V gene has CDR1 SGHVS and CDR2 FQNEAQ. The CDR3 DNA reads TGTGCCAGCAGCCCTAGGGTGGTAGCGGGAGTGGTTGAGCAGTTCTTC. Amino acid sequence: CASSPRVVAGVVEQFF.

This sequence joins TRBV12-3 or TRBV12-4 and TRBJ2-7; D unresolved. CDR3 size: 13 residues. Deletions cut 1 base from V and 7 bases from J, with 11 bases between. As DNA, the CDR3 is TGTGCCAGCAGTTTAGGTCCTCAGACGGAGCAGTACGTC. Its translation is CASSLGPQTEQYV.

The chain recombines TRBV6-5 with TRBJ1-2, with D perhaps TRBD1 (5 bases). This CDR3 has 17 amino acids. Germline V lookup: CDR1 MNHEY, CDR2 SVGAGI. With 4 bases removed from V and 4 bases from J, the gap between germline ends came to 22 bases. CDR3 loop: CASSSLDSFYYLYGYTF. DNA of the CDR3: TGTGCCAGCAGTTCCCTTGACAGCTTCTATTACCTCTATGGCTACACCTTC.

The chain employs TRBV29-1 and TRBJ1-2; no reliable D call. Trimming pared 5 bases from V and 2 bases from J, leaving 15 bases between. Germline values: CDR1 SQVTM, CDR2 ANQGSEA. The CDR3 covers 14 residues. The CDR3 loop is CSVRWATENYGYTF. As DNA, the CDR3 is TGCAGCGTTCGGTGGGCAACGGAAAACTATGGCTACACCTTC.

This sequence joins TRBV12-3 or TRBV12-4 and TRBJ2-1; D may be TRBD1 (6 bases). Trimming removed 6 bases at V and 0 bases at J, with 12 bases between. This CDR3 comprises 15 residues. CDR3 amino acids: CASSQLGGSYNEQFF. CDR3 sequence (DNA): TGTGCCAGCAGCCAATTAGGGGGCTCCTACAATGAGCAGTTCTTC.

V is TRBV28 and J is TRBJ2-7; D is undetermined. Germline CDR1 and CDR2: MDHEN and SYDVKM. The CDR3 has 12 amino acids. V was trimmed by 1 base and J by 6 bases, leaving 7 bases between them. CDR3 coding DNA: TGTGCCAGCAGTTTATTAGTGGGCGAGCAGTACTTC. Translating it yields CASSLLVGEQYF.

This clonotype turned up a few times. The J gene is TRBJ2-5, the V gene TRBV29-1; D is ambiguous. The germline V and J ends were trimmed by 7 bases and 4 bases, with 16 bases remaining between them. Germline CDR1 reads SQVTM; CDR2 reads ANQGSEA. This CDR3 comprises 13 residues. The DNA for the CDR3 is TGCAGCGGGACCGCTGCAGGCAGAGAGACCCAGTACTTC. Its translation is CSGTAAGRETQYF. Drawing the rest from reference TRBV29-1 and TRBJ2-5, the complete variable domain is SAVISQKPSRDICQRGTSLTIQCQVDSQVTMMFWYRQQPGQSLTLIATANQGSEATYESGFVIDKFPISRPNLTFSTLTVSNMSPEDSSIYLCSGTAAGRETQYFGPGTRLLVL.

In its sample, this clonotype was seen a few times. CDR3 loop: CASSHNRVGSNQPQHF. CDR3 DNA: TGTGCCAGCAGCCACAACAGGGTGGGTAGCAATCAGCCCCAGCATTTT. This chain joins TRBV7-9 and TRBJ1-5; TRBD1 is a possible D gene (6 bases). Germline CDR1 is SEHNR and CDR2 is FQNEAQ (reference sequence). The CDR3 consists of 16 residues. V was trimmed by 5 bases and J by 0 bases, leaving 14 bases between them.

The V gene is TRBV7-2, the J gene TRBJ2-3, with 10 bases identical to TRBD2. The CDR3 is made up of 16 amino acids. V lost 5 bases and J lost 4; bases outside the gene matches: 9. Germline V gene sequence: CDR1 SGHTA, CDR2 FQGNSA. CDR3 sequence: CASSGTSGNGADTQYF. The CDR3 bases are TGTGCCAGCAGCGGCACTAGCGGGAACGGGGCAGATACGCAGTATTTT.

The chain links TRBV20-1 to TRBJ2-5, with a possible D match to TRBD2 (6 bases). CDR1 is DFQATT and CDR2 is SNEGSKA in the germline V gene (reference sequence). V lost 2 bases and J 2 bases, leaving 18 bases between the germline ends. The CDR3 covers 16 residues. CDR3 sequence (DNA): TGCAGTGCTAGACCAATTGGGGTAGCGGTTCAAGAGACCCAGTACTTC. Translating it yields CSARPIGVAVQETQYF.

The J gene is TRBJ2-5, the V gene TRBV28, with TRBD2 matching 7 bases. CDR3 size: 14 residues. The V segment lost 5 bases and the J segment 5 bases; nucleotides outside the gene matches: 8. The germline CDR1 and CDR2 sequences are MDHEN and SYDVKM. CDR3 DNA: TGTGCCAGCAGTGTTGAGCACGGGGGGGAGACCCAGTACTTC. Its translation: CASSVEHGGETQYF.

The rearrangement links TRBV20-1 to TRBJ2-1; D gene ambiguous. Germline V lookup: CDR1 DFQATT, CDR2 SNEGSKA (reference sequence). Trimming left V 0 bases short and J 3 bases short, with 15 bases between. This CDR3 region has 16 residues. CDR3 region: CSARDIAALDYNEQFF. CDR3 sequence (DNA): TGCAGTGCTAGAGATATTGCAGCCCTTGACTACAATGAGCAGTTCTTC.

The chain has TRBV20-1 and TRBJ1-1; D is undetermined. Per the germline V gene, CDR1 is DFQATT and CDR2 is SNEGSKA (reference sequence). The length of the CDR3 is 14 residues. V was shortened by 2 bases and J by 8 bases, with 18 bases between the two germline ends. DNA of the CDR3: TGCAGTGCTAGATCCGAGACAATTGGTAGGGAAGCTTTCTTT. Amino acids: CSARSETIGREAFF.

The table lists this clonotype with many counts. This chain links TRBV7-2 with TRBJ2-7; 13 bases agree with TRBD2. CDR3 length: 17 amino acids. V dropped 4 bases and J dropped 5; count of bases not matched to a gene: 11. Germline CDR1 is SGHTA and CDR2 is FQGNSA. CDR3 sequence (DNA): TGTGCCAGCAGCTCACGGACTAGCGGGAGTTCAGGCCACGAGCAGTACTTC. This codes for CASSSRTSGSSGHEQYF.

This clonotype occurred a few times. V and J are TRBV30 and TRBJ2-1; D is uncertain. The CDR3 has 11 amino acids. The ends were cut back, 3 bases at V and 8 bases at J, with 8 bases in the middle. Germline V lookup: CDR1 GTSNPN, CDR2 SVGIG (reference sequence). The CDR3 DNA reads as TGTGCCTGGAGCACCGTCCATGAGCAGTTCTTC. It translates to CAWSTVHEQFF.

This clonotype was seen many times. V and J are TRBV7-9 and TRBJ2-1; 7 bases agree with TRBD1. Germline V gene lookup returns CDR1 SEHNR and CDR2 FQNEAQ (reference sequence). Trimming at V came to 5 bases and at J to 0 bases, leaving 4 bases not matched to a gene. The CDR3 consists of 15 residues. CDR3 sequence: CASSSDRVSYNEQFF. CDR3 DNA sequence: TGTGCCAGCAGCAGTGACAGGGTCTCCTACAATGAGCAGTTCTTC. The full variable domain, in which reference TRBV7-9 and TRBJ2-1 provide the parts outside the CDR3, is DTGVSQNPRHKITKRGQNVTFRCDPISEHNRLYWYRQTLGQGPEFLTYFQNEAQLEKSRLLSDRFSAERPKGSFSTLEIQRTEQGDSAMYLCASSSDRVSYNEQFFGPGTRLTVL.